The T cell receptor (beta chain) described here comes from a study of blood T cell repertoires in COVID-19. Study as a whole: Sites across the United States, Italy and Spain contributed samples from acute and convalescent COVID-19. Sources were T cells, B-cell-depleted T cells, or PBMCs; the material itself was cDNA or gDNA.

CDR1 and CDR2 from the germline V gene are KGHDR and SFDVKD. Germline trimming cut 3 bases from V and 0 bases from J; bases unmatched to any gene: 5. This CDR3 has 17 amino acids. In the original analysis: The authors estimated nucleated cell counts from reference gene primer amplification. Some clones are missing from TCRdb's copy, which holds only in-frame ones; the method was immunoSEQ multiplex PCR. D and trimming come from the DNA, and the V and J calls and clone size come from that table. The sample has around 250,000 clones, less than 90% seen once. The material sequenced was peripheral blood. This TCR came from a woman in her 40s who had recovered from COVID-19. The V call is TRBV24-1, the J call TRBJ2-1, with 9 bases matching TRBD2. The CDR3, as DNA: TGTGCCACCAGTGATACAAGCGGGGGGCGCTCCTACAATGAGCAGTTCTTC. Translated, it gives CATSDTSGGRSYNEQFF.